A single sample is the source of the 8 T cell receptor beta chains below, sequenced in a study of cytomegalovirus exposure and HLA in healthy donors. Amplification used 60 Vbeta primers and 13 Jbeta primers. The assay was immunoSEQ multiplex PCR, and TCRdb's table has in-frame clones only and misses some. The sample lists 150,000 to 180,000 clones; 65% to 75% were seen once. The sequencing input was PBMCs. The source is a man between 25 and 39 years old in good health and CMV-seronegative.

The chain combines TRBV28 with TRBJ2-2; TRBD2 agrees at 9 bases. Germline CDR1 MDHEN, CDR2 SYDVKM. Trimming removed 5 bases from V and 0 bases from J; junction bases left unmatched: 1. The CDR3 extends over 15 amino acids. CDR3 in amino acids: CASSAGGTNTGELFF. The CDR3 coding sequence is TGTGCCAGCAGTGCGGGGGGGACGAACACCGGGGAGCTGTTTTTT.

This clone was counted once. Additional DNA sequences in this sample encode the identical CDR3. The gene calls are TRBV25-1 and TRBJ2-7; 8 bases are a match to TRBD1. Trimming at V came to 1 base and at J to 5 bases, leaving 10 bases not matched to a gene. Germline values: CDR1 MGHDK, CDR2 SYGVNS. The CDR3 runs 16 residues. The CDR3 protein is CASSESGRAGGHEQYF. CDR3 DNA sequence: TGTGCCAGCAGTGAATCCGGGCGGGCAGGGGGCCACGAGCAGTACTTC.

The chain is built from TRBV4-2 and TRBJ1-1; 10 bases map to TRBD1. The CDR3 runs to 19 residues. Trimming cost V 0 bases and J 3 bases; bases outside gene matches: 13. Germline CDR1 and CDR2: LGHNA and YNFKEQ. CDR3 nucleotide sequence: TGTGCCAGCAGCCAAGAATCATACGGGACAGGGGAGAAACACACTGAAGCTTTCTTT. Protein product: CASSQESYGTGEKHTEAFF.

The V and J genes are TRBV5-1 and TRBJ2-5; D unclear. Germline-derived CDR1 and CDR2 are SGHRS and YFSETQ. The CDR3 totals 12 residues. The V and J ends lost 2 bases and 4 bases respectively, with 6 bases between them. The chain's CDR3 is CASSLISETQYF. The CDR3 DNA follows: TGCGCCAGCAGCTTAATCTCAGAGACCCAGTACTTC.

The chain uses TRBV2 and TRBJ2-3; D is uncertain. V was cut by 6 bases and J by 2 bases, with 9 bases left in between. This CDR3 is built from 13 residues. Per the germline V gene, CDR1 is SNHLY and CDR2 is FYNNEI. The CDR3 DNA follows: TGTGCCAGCAGCCCATCAAACACAGATACGCAGTATTTT. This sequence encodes CASSPSNTDTQYF. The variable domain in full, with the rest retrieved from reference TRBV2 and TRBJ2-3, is EPEVTQTPSHQVTQMGQEVILRCVPISNHLYFYWYRQILGQKVEFLVSFYNNEISEKSEIFDDQFSVERPDGSNFTLKIRSTKLEDSAMYFCASSPSNTDTQYFGPGTRLTVL.

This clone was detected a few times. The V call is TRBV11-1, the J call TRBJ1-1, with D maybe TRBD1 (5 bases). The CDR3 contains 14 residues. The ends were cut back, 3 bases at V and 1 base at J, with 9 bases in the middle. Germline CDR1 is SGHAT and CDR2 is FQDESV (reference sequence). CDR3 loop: CASSFRDWNTEAFF. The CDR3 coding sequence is TGTGCCAGCAGCTTCAGGGACTGGAACACTGAAGCTTTCTTT.

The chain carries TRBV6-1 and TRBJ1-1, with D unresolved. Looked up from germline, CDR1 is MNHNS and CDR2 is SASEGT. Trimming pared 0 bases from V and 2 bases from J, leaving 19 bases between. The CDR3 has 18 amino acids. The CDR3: CASSEAWVRRGPNTEAFF. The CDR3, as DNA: TGTGCCAGCAGTGAAGCCTGGGTCAGAAGAGGGCCCAACACTGAAGCTTTCTTT.

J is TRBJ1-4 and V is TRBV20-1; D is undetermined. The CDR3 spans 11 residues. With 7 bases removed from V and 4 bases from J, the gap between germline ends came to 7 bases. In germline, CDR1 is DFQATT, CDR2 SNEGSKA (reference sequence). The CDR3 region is CSVYSNEKLFF. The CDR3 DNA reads TGCAGTGTATACAGTAATGAAAAACTGTTTTTT.